The 20 T cell receptor beta chains given below trace back to one sample, sequenced in a study of shared clonotypes between healthy human individuals. TCRdb keeps only in-frame clones here, not all; method: immunoSEQ multiplex PCR. The top ten hold approximately 0.35% of the sample, which has 2 million to 3 million clones, approximately 93% seen once. Sequenced sample: naive CD4+ T cells from PBMCs. Subset noted: CD45RA+ positively selected. The receptors here all came from a young man in good health. Some clones in this sample may be carry-over from other donors' samples.

The J gene is TRBJ2-7, the V gene TRBV14, with a tentative D call TRBD1 (6 bases). CDR3 size: 16 residues. Trimming shortened V by 2 bases and J by 1 base, and 15 bases separated the two germline ends. Germline CDR1 is SGHDN and CDR2 is FVKESK. In nucleotides, the CDR3 is TGTGCCAGCAGCCAACGTCTGGGGGCGGTATCCTACGAGCAGTACTTC. This encodes CASSQRLGAVSYEQYF.

This clone was recorded only once. The gene calls are TRBV19 and TRBJ1-5; D call uncertain. This CDR3 is built from 16 residues. V lost 0 bases and J lost 6, with 15 bases in between. The germline CDR1 and CDR2 sequences are LNHDA and SQIVND (reference sequence). The CDR3 DNA reads as TGTGCCAGTAGTATAGAGTACGGGCGGGTGGGTCAGCCCCAGCATTTT. It is translated as CASSIEYGRVGQPQHF.

V is TRBV28 and J is TRBJ1-1, with D perhaps matching TRBD1 (6 bases). The V gene's germline CDR1 is MDHEN and CDR2 SYDVKM. V lost 1 base and J 6 bases, leaving 15 bases between the germline ends. This CDR3 region has 15 residues. DNA of the CDR3: TGTGCCAGCAGTTTATTAGGGGACATCAAGCCTGAAGCTTTCTTT. It codes for CASSLLGDIKPEAFF.

V gene TRBV27 combines with J gene TRBJ2-5; 7 positions match TRBD1. The V gene end was trimmed by 0 bases and the J gene end by 4 bases; junction bases not matched to a gene: 5. The CDR3 totals 15 residues. The V gene's germline CDR1 is MNHEY and CDR2 SMNVEV (reference sequence). Here the CDR3 reads CASSLSGTARETQYF. The CDR3 DNA sequence: TGTGCCAGCAGTTTATCCGGGACAGCGAGAGAGACCCAGTACTTC.

The chain has TRBV28 and TRBJ2-7, with D possibly TRBD1 on 5 matching bases. The CDR3 extends over 15 amino acids. The V and J ends lost 0 bases and 5 bases respectively, with 14 bases between them. The germline CDR1 and CDR2 sequences are MDHEN and SYDVKM. The CDR3 nucleotides read TGTGCCAGCAGTTTATGGGGTAGGGGCCAGAACGAGCAGTACTTC. Protein: CASSLWGRGQNEQYF.

The chain joins TRBV4-2 to TRBJ2-5; 8 nucleotides match TRBD1. J was trimmed by 9 bases and V by 4 bases; bases with no gene match: 16. There are 16 residues in the CDR3. The germline V gene encodes CDR1 LGHNA and CDR2 YNFKEQ. CDR3 amino acids: CASSPQSRTGTDAQYF. The DNA of the CDR3 is TGTGCCAGCAGCCCGCAGAGCCGGACAGGGACCGACGCCCAGTACTTC.

The chain has TRBV27 and TRBJ2-2; D uncertain. This CDR3 comprises 14 residues. V lost 3 bases and J 2 bases, leaving 7 bases between the germline ends. From germline, CDR1 is MNHEY and CDR2 SMNVEV (reference sequence). The CDR3 here is CASSFSRNTGELFF. The CDR3 nucleotides are TGTGCCAGCAGTTTCAGTAGAAACACCGGGGAGCTGTTTTTT.

The chain recombines TRBV7-6 with TRBJ1-2; D gene uncertain. The germline CDR1 and CDR2 sequences are SGHVS and FNYEAQ. Trimming shortened V by 1 base and J by 2 bases, and 8 bases separated the two germline ends. The CDR3 totals 14 residues. DNA for the CDR3: TGTGCCAGCAGCTTAGAGGGCAGAAACTATGGCTACACCTTC. It specifies CASSLEGRNYGYTF.

This clone was seen a handful of times. The chain recombines TRBV29-1 with TRBJ1-1; TRBD1 might be the D (5 bases). Deletions cut 6 bases from V and 6 bases from J, with 14 bases between. The germline V gene has CDR1 SQVTM and CDR2 ANQGSEA. The CDR3 extends over 12 amino acids. This CDR3 reads CSVARGGSEAFF. In DNA form, the CDR3 reads TGCAGCGTAGCTAGGGGAGGCTCTGAAGCTTTCTTT.

The rearrangement joins TRBV18 to TRBJ2-3; D possibly corresponds to TRBD2 (5 bases). V was pared by 3 bases and J by 1 base, with 8 bases between. This CDR3 has 14 residues. The V gene's germline CDR1 is KGHSH and CDR2 LQKENI. CDR3 sequence: CASSPLSGTDTQYF. The DNA of the CDR3 is TGTGCCAGCTCACCCCTTAGCGGCACAGATACGCAGTATTTT.

As for this clone: A junction boundary mismatches the germline segment, possibly from a read error. Within the sample, other DNA sequences also encode this same CDR3. The CDR3 region has the DNA TGTGCTAGCAGTTTCTCCCCCTTTCAGGGACAGGGTCTGGAAAAACTGTTTTTT. Its translation: CASSFSPFQGQGLEKLFF. The chain has TRBV28 and TRBJ1-4, with 9 bases that match TRBD1. The CDR3 has 18 residues. Germline lookup yields CDR1 MDHEN and CDR2 SYDVKM.

The chain couples TRBV12-5 to TRBJ1-1; tentative D call: TRBD1 (5 bases). The CDR3 consists of 13 residues. Between the trimmed V and J ends, which lost 7 bases and 8 bases, there was a span of 17 bases. Germline CDR1 is LGHNT and CDR2 is FRNRAP. CDR3: CASAPLGEAEAFF. DNA for the CDR3: TGTGCTAGTGCCCCCTTAGGGGAGGCCGAAGCTTTCTTT.

The chain uses TRBV28 and TRBJ2-2; no firm D call. The CDR3 is made up of 13 amino acids. Germline V CDR1 and CDR2: MDHEN, SYDVKM. V was trimmed by 3 bases and J by 5 bases, leaving 7 bases between them. CDR3 sequence: CASSFVVTGELFF. CDR3 in DNA: TGTGCCAGCAGTTTTGTGGTTACCGGGGAGCTGTTTTTT.

The chain joins TRBV5-4 to TRBJ2-3, with 14 bases identical to TRBD2. The CDR3 consists of 17 residues. V was pared by 2 bases and J by 8 bases, with 10 bases of the junction left unmatched. Germline V CDR1 and CDR2: SGHNT, YYREEE (reference sequence). The CDR3 spells CASSLRLAGGAVGTQYF. CDR3 coding DNA: TGTGCCAGCAGCTTAAGACTAGCGGGAGGGGCGGTAGGTACGCAGTATTTT.

V is TRBV30 and J is TRBJ2-7; possibly TRBD2 for D (5 bases). Germline lookup yields CDR1 GTSNPN and CDR2 SVGIG (reference sequence). V was cut by 4 bases and J by 2 bases, with 12 bases left in between. The length of the CDR3 is 13 residues. The DNA for the CDR3 is TGTGCCTGGAATGGCGGGCCTACCTACGAGCAGTACTTC. Residues: CAWNGGPTYEQYF.

This clone came up a few times. The V gene is TRBV7-3, the J gene TRBJ1-5; tentative D call: TRBD1 (6 bases). CDR1 and CDR2 from the germline V gene are SGHTA and FQGTGA. CDR3 size: 13 residues. V gave up 4 bases and J gave up 10 bases, with 14 bases separating them. The CDR3 loop reads CASSSTDSLPQHF. CDR3 in DNA: TGTGCCAGCAGCTCCACGGACAGTCTTCCCCAGCATTTT.

The J gene is TRBJ2-1, the V gene TRBV5-1, with 7 nucleotides matching TRBD2. V shed 1 base and J 5 bases; nucleotides not matched to a gene: 9. Germline V gives CDR1 SGHRS, CDR2 YFSETQ. This CDR3 is 16 amino acids long. CDR3 coding DNA: TGCGCCAGCAGCTTGTCGGGGGGTCCCGGGGACAATGAGCAGTTCTTC. It is translated as CASSLSGGPGDNEQFF.

This clone was seen a handful of times. The gene calls are TRBV6-5 and TRBJ1-2, with a weak D call TRBD1 (6 bases). The CDR3 runs to 15 residues. Trimming took 6 bases from V and 4 from J, leaving 18 bases between them. CDR1 is MNHEY and CDR2 is SVGAGI in the germline V gene. The CDR3 protein is CASRRDRRTFYGYTF. In nucleotides, the CDR3 is TGTGCCAGCAGACGAGACAGGAGGACCTTCTATGGCTACACCTTC.

About this clone itself: The sample holds other DNA sequences that translate to the same CDR3. The V call is TRBV28, the J call TRBJ2-6; D is ambiguous. This CDR3 is 14 amino acids long. V lost 3 bases and J lost 0, with 3 bases in between. From germline, CDR1 is MDHEN and CDR2 SYDVKM. Written as DNA, the CDR3 is TGTGCCAGCAGTTTCTCCTCTGGGGCCAACGTCCTGACTTTC. Translation: CASSFSSGANVLTF.

The rearrangement links TRBV5-1 to TRBJ2-5; D not certain. The CDR3 totals 15 residues. Germline CDR1 SGHRS, CDR2 YFSETQ. The ends were cut back, 0 bases at V and 2 bases at J, with 11 bases in the middle. In nucleotides, the CDR3 is TGCGCCAGCAGCTTGGTTGTGGACCAACAAGAGACCCAGTACTTC. This codes for CASSLVVDQQETQYF. Combining the CDR3 with reference TRBV5-1 and TRBJ2-5 gives the whole variable domain KAGVTQTPRYLIKTRGQQVTLSCSPISGHRSVSWYQQTPGQGLQFLFEYFSETQRNKGNFPGRFSGRQFSNSRSEMNVSTLELGDSALYLCASSLVVDQQETQYFGPGTRLLVL.